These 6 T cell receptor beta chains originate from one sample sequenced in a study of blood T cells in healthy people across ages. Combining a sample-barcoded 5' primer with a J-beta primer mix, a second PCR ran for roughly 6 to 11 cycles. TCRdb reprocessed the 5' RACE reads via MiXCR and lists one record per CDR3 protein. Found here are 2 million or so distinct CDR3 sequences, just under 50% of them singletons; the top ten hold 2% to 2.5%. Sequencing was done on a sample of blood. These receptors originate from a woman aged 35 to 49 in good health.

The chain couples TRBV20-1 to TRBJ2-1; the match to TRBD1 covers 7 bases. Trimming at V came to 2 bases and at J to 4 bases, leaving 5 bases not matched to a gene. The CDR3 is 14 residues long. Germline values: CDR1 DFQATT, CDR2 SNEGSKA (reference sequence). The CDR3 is CSARSPGQYNEQFF. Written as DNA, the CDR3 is TGCAGTGCTAGATCCCCGGGACAGTACAATGAGCAGTTCTTC.

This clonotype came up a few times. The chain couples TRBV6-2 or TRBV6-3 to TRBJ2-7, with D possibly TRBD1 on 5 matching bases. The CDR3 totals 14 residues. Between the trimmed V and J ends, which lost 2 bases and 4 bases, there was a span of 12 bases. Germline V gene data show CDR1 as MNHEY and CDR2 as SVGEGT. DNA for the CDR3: TGTGCCAGCAGTTACCCAGACAGAGAGTACGAGCAGTACTTC. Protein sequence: CASSYPDREYEQYF.

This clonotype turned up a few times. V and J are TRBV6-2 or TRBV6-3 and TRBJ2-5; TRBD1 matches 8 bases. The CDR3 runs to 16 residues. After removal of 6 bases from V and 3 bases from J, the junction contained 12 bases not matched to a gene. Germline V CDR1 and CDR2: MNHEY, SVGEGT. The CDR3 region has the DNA TGTGCCAGCAGCGCACAGGGGGTGAGGATGGAAGAGACCCAGTACTTC. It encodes CASSAQGVRMEETQYF.

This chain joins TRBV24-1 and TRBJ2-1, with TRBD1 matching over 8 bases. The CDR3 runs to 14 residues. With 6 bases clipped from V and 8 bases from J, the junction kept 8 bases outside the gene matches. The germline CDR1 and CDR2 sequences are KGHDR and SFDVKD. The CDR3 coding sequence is TGTGCCACCAGTAAGGACAGGGTTCTCGATGAGCAGTTCTTC. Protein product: CATSKDRVLDEQFF.

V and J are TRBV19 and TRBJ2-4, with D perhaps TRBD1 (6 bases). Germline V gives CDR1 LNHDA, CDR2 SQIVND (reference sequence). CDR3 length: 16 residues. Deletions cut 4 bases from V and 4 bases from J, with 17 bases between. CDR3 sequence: CASSNPGHPQKNIQYF. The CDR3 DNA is TGTGCCAGTAGTAACCCGGGACACCCGCAAAAAAACATTCAGTACTTC.

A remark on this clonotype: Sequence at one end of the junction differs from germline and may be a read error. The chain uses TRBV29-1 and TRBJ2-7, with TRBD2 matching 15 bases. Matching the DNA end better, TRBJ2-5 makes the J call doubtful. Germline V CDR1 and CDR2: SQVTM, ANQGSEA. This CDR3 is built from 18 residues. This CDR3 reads CSVEAGTSGGTLQETQYF. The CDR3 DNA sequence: TGCAGCGTCGAAGCCGGGACTAGCGGGGGGACCCTCCAAGAGACCCAGTACTTC.